This TCR beta chain was recovered during a study of T cell responses to AZD1222 COVID-19 vaccine. The table came from immunoSEQ multiplex PCR; TCRdb's copy has only in-frame clones and leaves some out. The data show about 140,000 clones, over 85% seen once. The material was peripheral blood, obtained on day 0 of AZD1222 vaccination. The TCR was taken from an adult in good health.

The DNA for the CDR3 is TGTGCCTCGACTAGCGGGAGAAACGAGCAGTACTTC. Amino acids: CASTSGRNEQYF. The chain carries TRBV19 and TRBJ2-7; 12 positions match TRBD2. This CDR3 has 12 residues. The trim removed 11 bases at V and 5 bases at J, leaving 4 bases unmatched. CDR1 and CDR2 (germline): LNHDA, SQIVND (reference sequence).